This TCR beta chain was found in a study of blood T cell repertoires in COVID-19. Study details: Samples of COVID-19 (acute and convalescent) were obtained from the United States, Italy and Spain.

V shed 2 bases, J shed 4 bases, and the junction held 6 bases outside the gene matches. The germline gives CDR1 MDHEN, CDR2 SYDVKM. CDR3 length equals 15 residues. Here immunoSEQ multiplex PCR was the method, and the copy in TCRdb shows in-frame clones only, minus some. This table has tens of thousands of clones, approximately 80% appearing once. This rearrangement joins TRBV28 to TRBJ1-2, with TRBD1 identical over 8 bases. The receptor was derived from a woman of 80 years or more with active or convalescent COVID-19. The sequenced material came from peripheral blood. CDR3 nucleotide sequence: TGTGCCAGCAGTTTAGAGACAGGGGCGGGCTATGGCTACACCTTC. It is translated as CASSLETGAGYGYTF.